This TCR beta chain comes out of a study of response to subunit inactivated influenza vaccine. TCRdb passed the RT-PCR reads through MiXCR, listing each CDR3 protein once. The data contain approximately 170,000 distinct CDR3 sequences, around an eighth of them seen just once; the ten biggest clones take up approximately 24%. In the case of this clonotype: Its antigen is unidentified.

The CDR3 runs 19 residues. The trim removed 0 bases at V and 8 bases at J, leaving 16 bases unmatched. Germline assignment: CDR1 SGDLS and CDR2 YYNGEE. General study points: A suggestion made by the authors is that each seasonal influenza vaccination recruits few new T cells.

The chain joins TRBV9 to TRBJ2-1, with 11 positions matching TRBD2. The receptor was isolated from a man over 45 who received an inactivated influenza vaccine. The sample was CD8+ T cells sorted from PBMCs, taken approximately 5 days after vaccination. CDR3 region: CASSVALSAGTSGSDEQFF. The CDR3 DNA reads as TGTGCCAGCAGCGTAGCCCTATCCGCCGGGACTAGCGGTTCTGATGAGCAGTTCTTC.